The rows below give T cell receptor beta chains drawn from one sample of a study of blood T cell repertoires in COVID-19. The data were produced by immunoSEQ multiplex PCR, yet TCRdb's version contains in-frame clones alone and is incomplete. The table lists roughly 260,000 clones, roughly 88% of them singletons. What was sequenced was peripheral blood. These receptors were taken from a middle-aged woman who had recovered from COVID-19. The CDR3 runs from the conserved cysteine through the conserved F or W. D genes are given only for firm matches. Some rows mark clone size as missing; the rest say once, few, many or name a class of expanded clone.

CDR3aa	CDR3nt	j_gene	v_gene	d_gene	abundance
CASSQEPRTGGITNNSPLHF	TGCGCCAGCAGCCAAGAGCCCCGGACAGGGGGAATCACCAATAATTCACCCCTCCACTTT	TRBJ1-6	TRBV4-3	TRBD1	-
CASRGLGTANEKLFF	TGTGCCAGCAGGGGGCTCGGGACAGCTAATGAAAAACTGTTTTTT	TRBJ1-4	TRBV7-9	TRBD1	-
CASSSDRVPYEQYF	TGTGCCAGCAGCAGCGACAGGGTCCCCTACGAGCAGTACTTC	TRBJ2-7	TRBV21-1	-	-
CASSATGGASGANVLTF	TGCGCCAGCAGCGCGACAGGGGGCGCATCTGGGGCCAACGTCCTGACTTTC	TRBJ2-6	TRBV5-1	TRBD1	-
CAWKENGRAEQFF	TGTGCCTGGAAGGAGAACGGGAGAGCTGAGCAGTTCTTC	TRBJ2-1	TRBV30	-	-
CARSFAVSSLTGTGGRRETQYF	TGTGCCAGAAGCTTTGCGGTCTCGTCCCTTACCGGGACAGGGGGGAGACGAGAGACCCAGTACTTC	TRBJ2-5	TRBV5-3	TRBD1	-
CASSYYTRDRGRGYTF	TGTGCCAGCAGTTACTACACCCGGGACAGGGGGCGAGGCTACACCTTC	TRBJ1-2	TRBV6-2/TRBV6-3	TRBD1	-
CASSLESRGLAGELFF	TGTGCCAGCAGCTTAGAAAGTAGGGGCCTAGCCGGGGAGCTGTTTTTT	TRBJ2-2	TRBV7-6	-	-
CASSLRGPNSPLHF	TGTGCCAGCAGCTTGCGGGGTCCCAATTCACCCCTCCACTTT	TRBJ1-6	TRBV5-6	-	-
CACGRDRHNEQFF	TGTGCCTGCGGCCGGGACAGGCACAATGAGCAGTTCTTC	TRBJ2-1	TRBV30	TRBD1	-
CATFERGTDTQYF	TGTGCCACTTTTGAACGGGGCACAGATACGCAGTATTTT	TRBJ2-3	TRBV18	-	-
CASSLQREGSRTLLRGVF	TGTGCCAGCAGCTTGCAGCGGGAGGGAAGTAGGACCCTCCTTCGGGGTGTCTTC	TRBJ2-1	TRBV7-3	TRBD2	-
CASSLRTGWDEKLFF	TGTGCCAGCAGCTTAAGGACAGGATGGGATGAAAAACTGTTTTTT	TRBJ1-4	TRBV7-2	TRBD1	-
CASSLAGTTAGELFF	TGTGCCAGCAGCTTAGCCGGGACAACAGCCGGGGAGCTGTTTTTT	TRBJ2-2	TRBV7-2	-	-
CASSFQTTTSNEQFF	TGTGCCAGCAGCTTCCAGACGACCACTAGCAATGAGCAGTTCTTC	TRBJ2-1	TRBV7-6	-	-
CASSPGLPNTGELFF	TGTGCCAGCTCACCTGGACTCCCGAACACCGGGGAGCTGTTTTTT	TRBJ2-2	TRBV18	-	-
CASSEGLGLAGPNYEQYF	TGTGCCAGCAGTGAAGGTCTTGGACTAGCGGGACCTAACTACGAGCAGTACTTC	TRBJ2-7	TRBV6-1	TRBD2	-
CASRVQGRTPLHF	TGTGCCAGCAGAGTACAGGGAAGGACACCCCTCCACTTT	TRBJ1-6	TRBV28	-	-
CASSLATNTEAFF	TGTGCCAGCAGCTTAGCAACTAACACTGAAGCTTTCTTT	TRBJ1-1	TRBV7-2	-	-
CASSLLDRSEAFF	TGTGCCAGCTCCCTCCTGGACAGGTCCGAAGCTTTCTTT	TRBJ1-1	TRBV18	TRBD1	-
CASSEEASGPYNEQFF	TGTGCCAGCAGTGAAGAGGCTAGCGGACCCTACAATGAGCAGTTCTTC	TRBJ2-1	TRBV6-1	TRBD2	-
CASSIAAETNYGYTF	TGTGCCAGTAGTATAGCAGCGGAGACTAACTATGGCTACACCTTC	TRBJ1-2	TRBV19	-	-
CASSPLGTSGASLLVETQYF	TGTGCCAGCAGCCCCCTCGGGACTAGCGGAGCTTCCCTACTAGTGGAGACCCAGTACTTC	TRBJ2-5	TRBV7-6	TRBD2	once
CASSLAGVEQFF	TGTGCCAGCAGCCTAGCGGGAGTGGAGCAGTTCTTC	TRBJ2-1	TRBV7-9	TRBD2	-
CASSAGRTGELFF	TGTGCCAGCAGTGCAGGAAGAACCGGGGAGCTGTTTTTT	TRBJ2-2	TRBV12-3/TRBV12-4	-	-
CASKRTSGSYNEQFF	TGTGCCAGCAAACGGACTAGCGGTTCCTACAATGAGCAGTTCTTC	TRBJ2-1	TRBV6-5	TRBD2	-
CASRRTAGNTIYF	TGTGCCAGCAGGCGGACTGCGGGAAACACCATATATTTT	TRBJ1-3	TRBV2	-	-
CASSLRTGGNQPQHF	TGTGCCAGCAGTTTACGGACAGGGGGTAATCAGCCCCAGCATTTT	TRBJ1-5	TRBV6-5	TRBD1	-
CATGHHQETQYF	TGTGCCACTGGACACCACCAAGAGACCCAGTACTTC	TRBJ2-5	TRBV6-5	-	-
CASSQADREVYGYTF	TGCGCCAGCAGCCAAGCGGACAGGGAGGTCTATGGCTACACCTTC	TRBJ1-2	TRBV4-1	TRBD1	-
CASSKWGTANTEAFF	TGTGCCAGCAGCAAATGGGGGACTGCCAACACTGAAGCTTTCTTT	TRBJ1-1	TRBV5-4	-	-
CATNSLAGNYGYTF	TGTGCCACAAATTCGCTAGCGGGTAACTATGGCTACACCTTC	TRBJ1-2	TRBV10-3	-	-
CASSQVVTNEKLFF	TGCGCCAGCAGCCAAGTAGTGACTAATGAAAAACTGTTTTTT	TRBJ1-4	TRBV4-3	-	-
CASRRTGGWEQYF	TGTGCCAGCAGAAGGACAGGGGGCTGGGAGCAGTACTTC	TRBJ2-7	TRBV6-5	TRBD1	-
CASSLSAERRPSYNSPLHF	TGCGCCAGCAGCTTGTCGGCCGAACGGAGACCCTCCTATAATTCACCCCTCCACTTT	TRBJ1-6	TRBV5-1	-	-
CASSTIRGEKLFF	TGTGCCAGTAGTACTATTAGGGGTGAAAAACTGTTTTTT	TRBJ1-4	TRBV19	-	-
CASSKGTGASYNEQFF	TGCGCCAGCAGCAAGGGGACAGGGGCGTCCTACAATGAGCAGTTCTTC	TRBJ2-1	TRBV4-3	TRBD1	-
CASAGPRGETQYF	TGTGCCAGCGCTGGGCCCCGGGGAGAGACCCAGTACTTC	TRBJ2-5	TRBV27	-	-
CASGLWYRGPYEQYF	TGTGCTAGTGGTTTGTGGTATAGGGGCCCATACGAGCAGTACTTC	TRBJ2-7	TRBV12-5	-	-
CAWSRTQNYGYTF	TGTGCCTGGAGTAGAACCCAGAACTATGGCTACACCTTC	TRBJ1-2	TRBV30	-	-
CASSLGARREQYF	TGTGCCAGCAGTTTAGGGGCCCGACGCGAGCAGTACTTC	TRBJ2-7	TRBV12-3/TRBV12-4	-	-
CASSARGTSGDRTYEQYF	TGTGCCAGCAGCGCCCGTGGGACTAGCGGGGATAGAACCTACGAGCAGTACTTC	TRBJ2-7	TRBV11-3	TRBD2	-
CASSLGGGAPYGYTF	TGTGCCAGCAGCTTGGGGGGCGGGGCTCCCTATGGCTACACCTTC	TRBJ1-2	TRBV5-4	-	-
CASSLTTGSHEQYF	TGTGCCAGCAGCCTGACGACAGGTAGCCACGAGCAGTACTTC	TRBJ2-7	TRBV7-2	-	-
CSVEIQGYGYTF	TGCAGCGTTGAAATACAGGGCTATGGCTACACCTTC	TRBJ1-2	TRBV29-1	-	once
CASRAQGLGEKLFF	TGTGCCAGCAGAGCACAGGGGCTAGGTGAAAAACTGTTTTTT	TRBJ1-4	TRBV25-1	TRBD1	-
CATSRGLLVTDTQYF	TGTGCCACCAGCAGAGGACTACTAGTGACAGATACGCAGTATTTT	TRBJ2-3	TRBV15	-	once
CASSSLPGLAGGPGNEQFF	TGTGCCAGCAGTTCTCTCCCGGGACTAGCGGGAGGGCCGGGCAATGAGCAGTTCTTC	TRBJ2-1	TRBV28	TRBD2	-
CASSPRTGNQPQHF	TGTGCCAGCAGCCCGCGGACAGGGAATCAGCCCCAGCATTTT	TRBJ1-5	TRBV5-5	TRBD1	few
CASSLGLAVSYEQYF	TGCGCCAGCAGTCTGGGACTAGCGGTTTCCTACGAGCAGTACTTC	TRBJ2-7	TRBV4-3	TRBD2	-
CATRGTSGDTQYF	TGTGCCACCAGGGGGACTAGCGGAGATACGCAGTATTTT	TRBJ2-3	TRBV24-1	TRBD2	-
CASSESGGAYNEQFF	TGTGCCAGCAGTGAAAGCGGGGGGGCCTACAATGAGCAGTTCTTC	TRBJ2-1	TRBV6-4	TRBD2	-
CASSFSGRGETQYF	TGTGCTAGCAGCTTCTCAGGGCGGGGGGAGACCCAGTACTTC	TRBJ2-5	TRBV7-7	TRBD2	-
CASSLEWGDYEQYF	TGTGCCAGCAGCCTCGAGTGGGGAGACTACGAGCAGTACTTC	TRBJ2-7	TRBV9	-	few
CASSQDLDRKTQYF	TGCGCCAGCAGTCAGGACCTGGACAGGAAGACCCAGTACTTC	TRBJ2-5	TRBV5-1	TRBD1	-
CATRGGAYEQYF	TGTGCCACTAGGGGGGGAGCTTACGAGCAGTACTTC	TRBJ2-7	TRBV2	-	-
CAWTSSPPIDRTYEQYF	TGTGCCTGGACCTCTTCCCCCCCCATCGACAGGACCTACGAGCAGTACTTC	TRBJ2-7	TRBV30	-	-
CASSSTGGVSTDTQYF	TGTGCCAGTAGCTCCACAGGGGGAGTAAGCACAGATACGCAGTATTTT	TRBJ2-3	TRBV19	TRBD1	once
CASSASLGMSNQPQHF	TGTGCCAGCAGTGCCAGCCTCGGGATGAGCAATCAGCCCCAGCATTTT	TRBJ1-5	TRBV2	-	-